In its sample, the clone carrying this T cell receptor (beta chain) was seen a few times. The antigen remains undetermined. This entry is derived from a study of identical twins. General observations from the study: Twins shared out-of-frame alpha sequences with excess low generation probability.

Looked up from germline, CDR1 is MNHNS and CDR2 is SASEGT. This CDR3 spans 12 amino acids. Between the trimmed V and J ends, which lost 6 bases and 8 bases, there was a span of 11 bases. One entry per CDR3 protein results from TCRdb running MiXCR on the 5' RACE reads. Of more than 400,000 distinct CDR3 sequences in the sample, about 15% were seen once. Donors uniformly comprised healthy Caucasians. These data were likewise used in another study, on yellow fever vaccine responses in identical twins. As that report states: Twins reportedly appeared to share part of their vaccine T cell response while keeping part individual.

J is TRBJ1-5 and V is TRBV6-1; D gene unclear. The sample taken for sequencing was CD4+ T cells sorted from blood. This clonotype was sampled from a woman between 18 and 30 years old in good health. The DNA for the CDR3 is TGTGCCAGCAGGCTAAACACCGAGCCCCAGCATTTT. Translation gives CASRLNTEPQHF.